Listed here are 6 T cell receptor beta chains from one sample, sequenced in a study of cytomegalovirus exposure and HLA in healthy donors. The study ran its PCR with 60 Vbeta and 13 Jbeta primers. Measured with immunoSEQ multiplex PCR; TCRdb has only the in-frame clones, and not every one. Of around 180,000 clones listed, about 80% were seen once; the top ten hold approximately 6.8%. Sample: PBMCs. Receptor source: a man aged 30 to 45 in good health and CMV-seropositive.

The chain joins TRBV6-1 to TRBJ1-2; D gene uncertain. V lost 0 bases, J lost 6 bases, and 14 bases lay in between. Germline values: CDR1 MNHNS, CDR2 SASEGT. This CDR3 spans 15 amino acids. The CDR3 nucleotides read TGTGCCAGCAGTGAAGCGCTTAGGAGGAGGGATGGCTACACCTTC. Its translation is CASSEALRRRDGYTF.

This rearrangement joins TRBV27 to TRBJ1-2; tentatively, D is TRBD1 (5 bases). Germline CDR1 is MNHEY and CDR2 is SMNVEV (reference sequence). The CDR3 contains 14 residues. Trimming removed 6 bases from V and 2 bases from J, with 13 bases in between. CDR3 residues: CASRSLGGNYGYTF. Written as DNA, the CDR3 is TGTGCCAGCAGATCCCTGGGGGGAAACTATGGCTACACCTTC.

CDR3 nucleotides: TGTGCCAGCAGTGAAGAATTTATCTACAATGAGCAGTTCTTC. It codes for CASSEEFIYNEQFF. The rearrangement links TRBV6-1 to TRBJ2-1, with D uncertain. The germline V and J ends were trimmed by 1 base and 3 bases, with 7 bases remaining between them. The CDR3 runs to 14 residues. CDR1 is MNHNS and CDR2 is SASEGT in the germline V gene.

J is TRBJ2-1 and V is TRBV7-9; perhaps TRBD2 as D (6 bases). This CDR3 has 15 residues. From germline, CDR1 is SEHNR and CDR2 FQNEAQ (reference sequence). V dropped 2 bases and J dropped 9 bases, with 17 bases sitting between them. The CDR3 coding sequence is TGTGCCAGCAGCTTACGGGACTCAAGCATGTCTGAGCAGTTCTTC. Translated: CASSLRDSSMSEQFF.

The chain has TRBV2 and TRBJ2-3; TRBD2 might be the D (5 bases). The CDR3 runs 13 residues. CDR1 is SNHLY and CDR2 is FYNNEI in the germline V gene. V dropped 8 bases and J dropped 1 base, with 10 bases sitting between them. CDR3 protein: CASQEAGTDTQYF. The CDR3 bases are TGTGCCAGCCAGGAGGCGGGCACAGATACGCAGTATTTT.

The chain carries TRBV5-5 and TRBJ2-1; 7 nucleotides line up with TRBD2. The CDR3 covers 15 residues. Germline CDR1 and CDR2: SGHKS and YYEKEE (reference sequence). After removal of 4 bases from V and 2 bases from J, the junction contained 6 bases not matched to a gene. CDR3 sequence (DNA): TGTGCCAGCAGCCCCACCAGCGGGACCTACAATGAGCAGTTCTTC. Its translation: CASSPTSGTYNEQFF.